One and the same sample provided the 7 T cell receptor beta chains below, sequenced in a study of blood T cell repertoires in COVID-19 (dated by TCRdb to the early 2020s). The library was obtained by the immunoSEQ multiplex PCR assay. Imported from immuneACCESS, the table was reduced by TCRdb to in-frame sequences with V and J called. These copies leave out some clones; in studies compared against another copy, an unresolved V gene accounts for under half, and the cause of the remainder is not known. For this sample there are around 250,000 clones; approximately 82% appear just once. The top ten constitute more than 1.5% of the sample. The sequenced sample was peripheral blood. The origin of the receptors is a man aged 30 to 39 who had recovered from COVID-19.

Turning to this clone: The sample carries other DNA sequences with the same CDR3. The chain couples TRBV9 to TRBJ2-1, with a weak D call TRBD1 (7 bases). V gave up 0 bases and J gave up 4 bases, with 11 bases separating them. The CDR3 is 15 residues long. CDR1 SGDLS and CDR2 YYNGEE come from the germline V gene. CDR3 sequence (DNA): TGTGCCAGCAGCGTAGAGGCAGGGGGGTACAATGAGCAGTTCTTC. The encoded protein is CASSVEAGGYNEQFF.

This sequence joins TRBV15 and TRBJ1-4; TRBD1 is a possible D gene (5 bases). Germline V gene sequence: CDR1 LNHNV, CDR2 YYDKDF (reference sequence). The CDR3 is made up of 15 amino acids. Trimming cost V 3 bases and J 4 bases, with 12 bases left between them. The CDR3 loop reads CATSSIRDNNEKLFF. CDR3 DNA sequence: TGTGCCACCAGCAGCATCAGGGATAATAATGAAAAACTGTTTTTT.

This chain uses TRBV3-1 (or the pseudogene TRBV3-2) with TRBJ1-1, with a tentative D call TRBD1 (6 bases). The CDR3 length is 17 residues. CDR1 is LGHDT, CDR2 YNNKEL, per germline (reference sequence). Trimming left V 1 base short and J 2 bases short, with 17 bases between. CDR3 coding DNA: TGTGCCAGCAGCCAAGGACGATTATGGGGGCCAAACACTGAAGCTTTCTTT. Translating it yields CASSQGRLWGPNTEAFF.

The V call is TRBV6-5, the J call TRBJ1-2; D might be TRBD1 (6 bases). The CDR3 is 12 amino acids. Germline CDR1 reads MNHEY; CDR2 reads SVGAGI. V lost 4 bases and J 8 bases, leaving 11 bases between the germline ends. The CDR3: CASSLGGAGYTF. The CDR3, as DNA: TGTGCCAGCAGTTTAGGGGGGGCGGGCTACACCTTC.

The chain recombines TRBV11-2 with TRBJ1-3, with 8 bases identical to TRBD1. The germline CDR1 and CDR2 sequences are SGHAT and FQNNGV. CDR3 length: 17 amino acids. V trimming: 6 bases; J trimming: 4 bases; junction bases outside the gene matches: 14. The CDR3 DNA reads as TGTGCCAGCAGAGAACAGGGGGGTCCGGTGAGAGGAAACACCATATATTTT. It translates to CASREQGGPVRGNTIYF.

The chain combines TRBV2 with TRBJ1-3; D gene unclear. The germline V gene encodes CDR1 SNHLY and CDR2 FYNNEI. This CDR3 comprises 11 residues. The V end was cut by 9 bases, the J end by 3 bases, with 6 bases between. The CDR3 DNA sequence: TGTGCCAGTCGGGTTGGAAACACCATATATTTT. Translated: CASRVGNTIYF.

CDR3 residues: CASSLVRGQAAGEQYF. The CDR3 region has the DNA TGTGCCAGCAGCTTAGTTAGGGGACAGGCAGCAGGGGAGCAGTACTTC. This rearrangement joins TRBV7-8 to TRBJ2-7; 8 bases are shared with TRBD1. The ends lost 1 base at V and 7 bases at J; junction bases unmatched: 12. This CDR3 has 16 residues. Germline CDR1 reads SGHVS; CDR2 reads FQNEAQ.